This TCR beta chain is from a study of regulatory T cells in long-lasting Graves disease. This clonotype has at least ten counts. The CDR3 has 16 amino acids. Germline V gene sequence: CDR1 DFQATT, CDR2 SNEGSKA (reference sequence). Between the trimmed V and J ends, which lost 6 bases and 6 bases, there was a span of 21 bases. Stated time point: newly diagnosed GD, antithyroid drugs for less than 3 months. With RNA extracted from PBMCs as input, the TCR library was made. Building of the TCR beta libraries involved iRepertoire HTBI primers and Arm-PCR of CDR3 regions. TCRdb re-called the multiplex PCR reads through MiXCR, storing one row per CDR3 protein. The sample carries 520,000 or so distinct CDR3 sequences, around 11% recorded once. These data were also filed under a second study, of T cells in Graves' hyperthyroidism and ophthalmopathy.

This sequence was found in a woman in her 30s with Graves disease. The source was peripheral blood mononuclear cells (PBMCs), collected at new diagnosis, from a patient treated with antithyroid drugs. The chain is built from TRBV20-1 and TRBJ1-6, with D tentatively TRBD1 (6 bases). The CDR3 bases are TGCAGTGCGGGGGGCCTAAACCCTATACCTAATTCACCCCTCCACTTT. Translating gives CSAGGLNPIPNSPLHF.